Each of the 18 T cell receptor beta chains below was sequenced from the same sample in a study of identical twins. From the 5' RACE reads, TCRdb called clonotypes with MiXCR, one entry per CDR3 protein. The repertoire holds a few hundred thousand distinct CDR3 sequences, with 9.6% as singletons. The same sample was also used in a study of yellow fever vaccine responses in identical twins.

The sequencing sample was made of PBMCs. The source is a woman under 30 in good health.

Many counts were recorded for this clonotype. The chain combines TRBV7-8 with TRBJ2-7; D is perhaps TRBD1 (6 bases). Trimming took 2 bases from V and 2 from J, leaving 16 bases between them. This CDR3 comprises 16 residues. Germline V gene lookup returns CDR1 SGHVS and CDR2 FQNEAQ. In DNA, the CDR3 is TGTGCCAGCAGCTTAACTAAAGTACAGGGTGCCTACGAGCAGTACTTC. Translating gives CASSLTKVQGAYEQYF.

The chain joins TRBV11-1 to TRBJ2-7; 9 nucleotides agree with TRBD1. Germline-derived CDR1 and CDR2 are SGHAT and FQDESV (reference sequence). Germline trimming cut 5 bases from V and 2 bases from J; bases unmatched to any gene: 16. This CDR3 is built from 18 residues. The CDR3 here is CASSLLPNRGPTTYEQYF. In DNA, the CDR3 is TGTGCCAGCAGCCTTCTCCCTAACAGGGGGCCAACCACCTACGAGCAGTACTTC.

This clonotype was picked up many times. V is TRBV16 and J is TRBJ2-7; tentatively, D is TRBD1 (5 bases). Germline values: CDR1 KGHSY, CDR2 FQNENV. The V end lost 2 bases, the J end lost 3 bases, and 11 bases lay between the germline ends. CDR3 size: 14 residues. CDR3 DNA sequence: TGTGCCAGCAGCCAACTTGGACAAGTCTACGAGCAGTACTTC. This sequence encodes CASSQLGQVYEQYF.

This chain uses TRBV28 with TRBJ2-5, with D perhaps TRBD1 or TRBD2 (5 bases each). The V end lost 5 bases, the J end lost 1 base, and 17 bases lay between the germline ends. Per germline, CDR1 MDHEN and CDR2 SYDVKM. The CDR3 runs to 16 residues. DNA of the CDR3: TGTGCCAGCAGTCGTTCGAGGCCGGGACCCCAAGAGACCCAGTACTTC. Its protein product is CASSRSRPGPQETQYF.

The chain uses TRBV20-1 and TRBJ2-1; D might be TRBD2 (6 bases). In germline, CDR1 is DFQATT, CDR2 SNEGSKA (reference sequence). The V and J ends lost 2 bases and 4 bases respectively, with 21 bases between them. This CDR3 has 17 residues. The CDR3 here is CSARHPGLTSSYNEQFF. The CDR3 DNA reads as TGCAGTGCTAGACACCCGGGACTTACGAGCTCTTACAATGAGCAGTTCTTC.

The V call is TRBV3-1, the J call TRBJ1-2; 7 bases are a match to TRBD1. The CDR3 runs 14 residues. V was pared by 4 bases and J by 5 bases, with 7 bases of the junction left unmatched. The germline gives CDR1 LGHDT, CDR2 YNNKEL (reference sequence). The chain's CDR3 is CASSPTGEPYGYTF. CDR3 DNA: TGTGCCAGCAGCCCCACAGGGGAACCTTATGGCTACACCTTC.

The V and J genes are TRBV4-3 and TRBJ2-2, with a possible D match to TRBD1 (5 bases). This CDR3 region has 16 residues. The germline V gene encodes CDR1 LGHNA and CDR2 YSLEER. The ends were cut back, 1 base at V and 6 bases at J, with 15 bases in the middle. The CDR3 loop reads CASSQVDQTGSGELFF. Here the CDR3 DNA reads TGCGCCAGCAGCCAAGTAGACCAAACAGGATCCGGGGAGCTGTTTTTT.

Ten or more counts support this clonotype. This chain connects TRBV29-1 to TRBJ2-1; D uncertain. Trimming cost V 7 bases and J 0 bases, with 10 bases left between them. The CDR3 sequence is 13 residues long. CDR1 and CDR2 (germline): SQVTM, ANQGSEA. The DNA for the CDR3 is TGCAGCGCAGTAATCCCCTCCTACAATGAGCAGTTCTTC. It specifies CSAVIPSYNEQFF.

CDR3 coding DNA: TGCAGTGCTAGAGATGAAGGGTATCGTAATTCACCCCTCCACTTT. Translating gives CSARDEGYRNSPLHF. The rearrangement links TRBV20-1 to TRBJ1-6; no clear D gene. CDR3 size: 15 residues. Trimming took 0 bases from V and 6 from J, leaving 12 bases between them. CDR1 is DFQATT, CDR2 SNEGSKA, per germline (reference sequence).

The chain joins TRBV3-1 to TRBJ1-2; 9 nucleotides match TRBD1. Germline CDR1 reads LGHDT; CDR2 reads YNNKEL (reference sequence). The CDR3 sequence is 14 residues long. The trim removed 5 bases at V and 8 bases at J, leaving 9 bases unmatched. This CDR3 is CASSAGQGSSGYTF. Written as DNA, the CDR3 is TGTGCCAGCAGCGCGGGACAGGGATCAAGCGGCTACACCTTC.

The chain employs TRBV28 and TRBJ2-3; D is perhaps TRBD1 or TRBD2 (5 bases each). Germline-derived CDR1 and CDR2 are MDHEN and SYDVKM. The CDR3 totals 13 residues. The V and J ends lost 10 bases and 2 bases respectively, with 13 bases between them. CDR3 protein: CATGPGPTDTQYF. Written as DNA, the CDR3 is TGTGCCACGGGGCCGGGACCCACAGATACGCAGTATTTT.

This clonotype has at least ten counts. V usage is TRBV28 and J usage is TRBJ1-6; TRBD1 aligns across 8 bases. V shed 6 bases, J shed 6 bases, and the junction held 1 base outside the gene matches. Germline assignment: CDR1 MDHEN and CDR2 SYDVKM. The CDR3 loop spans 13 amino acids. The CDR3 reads CASSGQGNSPLHF. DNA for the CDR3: TGTGCCAGCAGCGGACAGGGTAATTCACCCCTCCACTTT.

This CDR3 is CSARYILAGVWEQYF. Here the CDR3 DNA reads TGCAGTGCTAGATACATACTAGCGGGAGTATGGGAGCAGTACTTC. This chain links TRBV20-1 with TRBJ2-7, with 11 bases that match TRBD2. The J segment lost 7 bases and the V segment lost 2 bases, leaving 10 bases of the junction unmatched. Germline-derived CDR1 and CDR2 are DFQATT and SNEGSKA (reference sequence). This CDR3 spans 15 amino acids.

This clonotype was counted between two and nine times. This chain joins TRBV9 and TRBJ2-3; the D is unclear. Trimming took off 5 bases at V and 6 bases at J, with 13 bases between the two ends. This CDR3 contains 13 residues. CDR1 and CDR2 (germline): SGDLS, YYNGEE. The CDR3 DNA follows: TGTGCCAGCAGTGGCGTTCGCATGGATACGCAGTATTTT. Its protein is CASSGVRMDTQYF.

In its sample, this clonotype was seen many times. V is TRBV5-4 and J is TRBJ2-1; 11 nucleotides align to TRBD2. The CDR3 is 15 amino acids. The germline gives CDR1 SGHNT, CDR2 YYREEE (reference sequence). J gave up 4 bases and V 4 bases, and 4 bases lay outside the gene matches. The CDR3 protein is CASSATSGEYNEQFF. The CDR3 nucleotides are TGTGCCAGCAGCGCGACTAGCGGGGAGTACAATGAGCAGTTCTTC.

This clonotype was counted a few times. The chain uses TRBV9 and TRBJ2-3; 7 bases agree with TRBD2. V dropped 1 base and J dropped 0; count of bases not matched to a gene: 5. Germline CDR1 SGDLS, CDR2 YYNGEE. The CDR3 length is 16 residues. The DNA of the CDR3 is TGTGCCAGCAGCGTAAGACTAGCCACTAGCACAGATACGCAGTATTTT. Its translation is CASSVRLATSTDTQYF.

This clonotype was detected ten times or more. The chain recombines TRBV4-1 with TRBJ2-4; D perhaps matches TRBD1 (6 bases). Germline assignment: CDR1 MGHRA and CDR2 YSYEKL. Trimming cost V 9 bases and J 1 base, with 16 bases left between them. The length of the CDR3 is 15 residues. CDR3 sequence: CASRVVGAAKNIQYF. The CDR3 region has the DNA TGCGCCAGTAGAGTAGTGGGGGCGGCCAAAAACATTCAGTACTTC.

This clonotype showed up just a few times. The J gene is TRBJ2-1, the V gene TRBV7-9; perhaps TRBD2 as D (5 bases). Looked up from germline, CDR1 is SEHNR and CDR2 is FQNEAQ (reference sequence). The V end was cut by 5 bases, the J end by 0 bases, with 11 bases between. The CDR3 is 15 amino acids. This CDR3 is CASSPSTSSYNEQFF. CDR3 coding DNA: TGTGCCAGCAGCCCCAGCACTAGCTCCTACAATGAGCAGTTCTTC.